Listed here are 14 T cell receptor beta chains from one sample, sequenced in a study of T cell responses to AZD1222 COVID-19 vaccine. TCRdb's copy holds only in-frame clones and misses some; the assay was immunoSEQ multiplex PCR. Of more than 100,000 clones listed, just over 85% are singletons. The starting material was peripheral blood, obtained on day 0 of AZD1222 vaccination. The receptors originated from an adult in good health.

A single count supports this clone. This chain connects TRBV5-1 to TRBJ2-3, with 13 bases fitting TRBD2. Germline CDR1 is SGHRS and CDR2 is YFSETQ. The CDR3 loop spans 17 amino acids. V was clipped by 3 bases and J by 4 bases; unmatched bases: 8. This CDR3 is CASSSRTSGSGADTQYF. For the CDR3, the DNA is TGCGCCAGCAGCTCCCGGACTAGCGGGAGCGGGGCAGATACGCAGTATTTT. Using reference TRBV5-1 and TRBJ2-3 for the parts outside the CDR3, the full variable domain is KAGVTQTPRYLIKTRGQQVTLSCSPISGHRSVSWYQQTPGQGLQFLFEYFSETQRNKGNFPGRFSGRQFSNSRSEMNVSTLELGDSALYLCASSSRTSGSGADTQYFGPGTRLTVL.

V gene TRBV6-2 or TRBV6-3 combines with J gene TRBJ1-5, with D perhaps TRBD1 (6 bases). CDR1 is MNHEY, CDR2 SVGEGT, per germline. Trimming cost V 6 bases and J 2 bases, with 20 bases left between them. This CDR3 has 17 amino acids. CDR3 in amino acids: CASSSDRYGRGNQPQHF. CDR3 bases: TGTGCCAGCAGCTCCGACAGGTACGGACGAGGCAATCAGCCCCAGCATTTT.

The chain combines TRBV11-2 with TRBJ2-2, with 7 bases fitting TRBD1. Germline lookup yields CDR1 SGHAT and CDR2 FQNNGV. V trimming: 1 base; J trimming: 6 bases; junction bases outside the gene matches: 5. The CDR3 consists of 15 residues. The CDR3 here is CASSLGRQGAGELFF. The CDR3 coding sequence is TGTGCCAGCAGCTTAGGTCGCCAGGGGGCCGGGGAGCTGTTTTTT.

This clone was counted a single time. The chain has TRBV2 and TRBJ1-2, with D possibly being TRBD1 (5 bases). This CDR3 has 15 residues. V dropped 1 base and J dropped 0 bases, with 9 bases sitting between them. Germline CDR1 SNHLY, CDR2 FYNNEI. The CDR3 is CASSEGSGPNYGYTF. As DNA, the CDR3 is TGTGCCAGCAGTGAAGGGTCAGGGCCTAACTATGGCTACACCTTC.

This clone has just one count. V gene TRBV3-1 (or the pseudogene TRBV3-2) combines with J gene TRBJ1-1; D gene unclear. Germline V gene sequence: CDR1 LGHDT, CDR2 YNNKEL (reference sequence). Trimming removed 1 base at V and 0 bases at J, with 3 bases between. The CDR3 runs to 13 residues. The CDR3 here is CASSQVLNTEAFF. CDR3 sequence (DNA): TGTGCCAGCAGCCAAGTACTGAACACTGAAGCTTTCTTT.

The CDR3 protein is CATTRPGVDTGELFF. The CDR3 bases are TGTGCCACCACTCGACCGGGAGTGGACACCGGGGAGCTGTTTTTT. The chain links TRBV5-4 to TRBJ2-2, with a possible D match to TRBD2 (6 bases). Germline CDR1 SGHNT, CDR2 YYREEE (reference sequence). The CDR3 has 15 amino acids. V was clipped by 9 bases and J by 3 bases, with 18 bases between them. Supplemented by reference TRBV5-4 and TRBJ2-2, the full variable domain reads ETGVTQSPTHLIKTRGQQVTLRCSSQSGHNTVSWYQQALGQGPQFIFQYYREEENGRGNFPPRFSGLQFPNYSSELNVNALELDDSALYLCATTRPGVDTGELFFGEGSRLTVL.

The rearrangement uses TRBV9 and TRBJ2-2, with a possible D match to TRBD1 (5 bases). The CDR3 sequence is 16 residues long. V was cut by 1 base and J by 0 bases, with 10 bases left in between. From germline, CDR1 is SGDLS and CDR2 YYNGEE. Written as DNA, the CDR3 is TGTGCCAGCAGCGTACTTGACAGAGCGAACACCGGGGAGCTGTTTTTT. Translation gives CASSVLDRANTGELFF.

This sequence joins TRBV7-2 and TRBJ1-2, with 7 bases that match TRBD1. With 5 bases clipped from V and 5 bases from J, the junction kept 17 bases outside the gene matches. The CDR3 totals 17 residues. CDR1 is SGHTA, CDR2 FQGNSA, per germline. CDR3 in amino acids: CASSLTTGRGKYYGYTF. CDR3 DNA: TGTGCCAGCAGCCTTACGACAGGGCGGGGGAAATATTATGGCTACACCTTC.

CDR3 in DNA: TGCGCCAGCAGCTTGGTGGCGGGGGGGCCGAATGAGCAGTTCTTC. Translation gives CASSLVAGGPNEQFF. The chain recombines TRBV5-1 with TRBJ2-1; 9 bases are a match to TRBD2. Looked up from germline, CDR1 is SGHRS and CDR2 is YFSETQ. The CDR3 has 15 residues. V trimming: 0 bases; J trimming: 7 bases; junction bases outside the gene matches: 5.

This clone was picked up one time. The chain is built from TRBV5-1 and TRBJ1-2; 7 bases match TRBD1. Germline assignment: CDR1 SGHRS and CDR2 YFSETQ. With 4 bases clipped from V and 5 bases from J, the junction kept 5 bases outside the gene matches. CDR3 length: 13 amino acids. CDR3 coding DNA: TGCGCCAGCAGCGGTCAGGGGGAGTATGGCTACACCTTC. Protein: CASSGQGEYGYTF.

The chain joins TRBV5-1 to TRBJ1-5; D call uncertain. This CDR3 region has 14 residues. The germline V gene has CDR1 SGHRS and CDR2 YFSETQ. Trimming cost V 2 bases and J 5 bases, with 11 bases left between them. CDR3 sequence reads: CASSFGEADQPQHF. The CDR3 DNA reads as TGCGCCAGCAGCTTTGGGGAGGCGGATCAGCCCCAGCATTTT.

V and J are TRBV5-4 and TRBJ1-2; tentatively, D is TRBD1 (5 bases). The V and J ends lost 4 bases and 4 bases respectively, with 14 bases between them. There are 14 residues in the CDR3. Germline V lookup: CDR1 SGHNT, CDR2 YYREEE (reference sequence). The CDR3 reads CASSIDSLSYGYTF. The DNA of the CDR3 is TGTGCCAGCAGCATCGACAGCCTCTCCTATGGCTACACCTTC. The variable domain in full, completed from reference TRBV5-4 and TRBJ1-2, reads ETGVTQSPTHLIKTRGQQVTLRCSSQSGHNTVSWYQQALGQGPQFIFQYYREEENGRGNFPPRFSGLQFPNYSSELNVNALELDDSALYLCASSIDSLSYGYTFGSGTRLTVV.

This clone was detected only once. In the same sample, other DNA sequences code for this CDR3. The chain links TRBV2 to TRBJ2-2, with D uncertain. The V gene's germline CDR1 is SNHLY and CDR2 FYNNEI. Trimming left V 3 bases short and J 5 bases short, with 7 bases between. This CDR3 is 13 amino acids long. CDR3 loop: CASSEGGTGELFF. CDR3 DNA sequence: TGTGCCAGCAGTGAGGGCGGAACCGGGGAGCTGTTTTTT.

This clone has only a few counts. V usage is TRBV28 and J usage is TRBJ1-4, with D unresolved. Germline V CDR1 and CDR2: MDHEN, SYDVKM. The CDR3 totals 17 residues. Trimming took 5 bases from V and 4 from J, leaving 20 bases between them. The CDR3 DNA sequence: TGTGCCAGCAGTAGGGCCGGCAGTACCTCGGTTAATGAAAAACTGTTTTTT. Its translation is CASSRAGSTSVNEKLFF.